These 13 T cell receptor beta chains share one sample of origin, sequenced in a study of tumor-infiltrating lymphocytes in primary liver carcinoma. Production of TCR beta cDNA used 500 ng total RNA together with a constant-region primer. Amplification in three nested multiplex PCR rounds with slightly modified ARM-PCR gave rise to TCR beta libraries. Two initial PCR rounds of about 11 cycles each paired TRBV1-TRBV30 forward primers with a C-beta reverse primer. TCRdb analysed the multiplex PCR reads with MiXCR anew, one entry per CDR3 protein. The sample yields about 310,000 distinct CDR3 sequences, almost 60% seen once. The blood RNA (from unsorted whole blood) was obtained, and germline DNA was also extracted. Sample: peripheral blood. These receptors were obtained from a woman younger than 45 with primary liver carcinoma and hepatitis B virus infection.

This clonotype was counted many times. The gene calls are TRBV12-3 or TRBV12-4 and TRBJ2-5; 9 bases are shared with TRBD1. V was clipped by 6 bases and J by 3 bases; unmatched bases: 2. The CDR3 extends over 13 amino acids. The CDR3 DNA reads TGTGCCAGCAGGTGGACAGGGGAAGAGACCCAGTACTTC. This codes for CASRWTGEETQYF.

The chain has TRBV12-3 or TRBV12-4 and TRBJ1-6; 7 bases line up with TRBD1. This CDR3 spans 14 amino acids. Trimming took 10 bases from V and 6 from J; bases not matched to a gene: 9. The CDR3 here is CANSMTGINSPLHF. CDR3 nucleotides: TGTGCCAACAGCATGACAGGGATTAATTCACCCCTCCACTTT.

The CDR3 region has the DNA TGTGCCAGCAGATACGGTACAGGGGGAGGGACTGAAGCTTTCTTT. This sequence encodes CASRYGTGGGTEAFF. The chain employs TRBV6-5 and TRBJ1-1, with TRBD1 identical over 8 bases. The CDR3 runs 15 residues. Germline V lookup: CDR1 MNHEY, CDR2 SVGAGI. Germline trimming cut 6 bases from V and 5 bases from J; bases unmatched to any gene: 11.

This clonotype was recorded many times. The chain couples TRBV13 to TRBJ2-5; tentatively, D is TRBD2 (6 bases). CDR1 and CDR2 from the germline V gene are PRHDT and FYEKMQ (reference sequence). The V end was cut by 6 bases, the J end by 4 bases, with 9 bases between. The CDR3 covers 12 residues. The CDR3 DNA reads TGTGCCAGCAGTCCCGGGAGAGAGACCCAGTACTTC. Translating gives CASSPGRETQYF.

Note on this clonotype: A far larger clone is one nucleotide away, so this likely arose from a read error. The CDR3 spells CSARTGDNQPQHF. The CDR3 DNA follows: TGCAGCGCTAGGACAGGAGACAATCAGCCCCAGCATTTT. The chain couples TRBV29-1 to TRBJ1-5, with 7 bases matching TRBD1. The CDR3 has 13 residues. Per the germline V gene, CDR1 is SQVTM and CDR2 is ANQGSEA. V lost 7 bases, J lost 3 bases, and 6 bases stayed unmatched. Complete variable domain (other parts from reference TRBV29-1 and TRBJ1-5): SAVISQKPSRDICQRGTSLTIQCQVDSQVTMMFWYRQQPGQSLTLIATANQGSEATYESGFVIDKFPISRPNLTFSTLTVSNMSPEDSSIYLCSARTGDNQPQHFGDGTRLSIL.

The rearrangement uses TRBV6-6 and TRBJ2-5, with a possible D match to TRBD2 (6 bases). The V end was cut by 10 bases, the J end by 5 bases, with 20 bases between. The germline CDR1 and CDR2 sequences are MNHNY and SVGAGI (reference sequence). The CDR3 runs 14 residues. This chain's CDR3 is CATSGRDWEETQYF. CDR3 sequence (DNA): TGTGCCACCTCGGGGCGGGATTGGGAGGAGACCCAGTACTTC.

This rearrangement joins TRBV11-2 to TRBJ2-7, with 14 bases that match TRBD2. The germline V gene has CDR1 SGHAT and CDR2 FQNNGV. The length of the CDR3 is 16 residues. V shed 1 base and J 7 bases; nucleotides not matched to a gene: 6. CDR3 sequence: CASSLVVGLAGVEQYF. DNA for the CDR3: TGTGCCAGCAGCTTAGTAGTGGGACTAGCGGGGGTAGAGCAGTACTTC.

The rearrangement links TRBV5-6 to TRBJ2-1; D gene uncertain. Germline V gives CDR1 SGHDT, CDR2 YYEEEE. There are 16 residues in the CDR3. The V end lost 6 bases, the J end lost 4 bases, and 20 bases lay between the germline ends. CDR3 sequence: CASTKIGSAPYNEQFF. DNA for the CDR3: TGTGCCAGCACGAAGATCGGGTCAGCACCATACAATGAGCAGTTCTTC.

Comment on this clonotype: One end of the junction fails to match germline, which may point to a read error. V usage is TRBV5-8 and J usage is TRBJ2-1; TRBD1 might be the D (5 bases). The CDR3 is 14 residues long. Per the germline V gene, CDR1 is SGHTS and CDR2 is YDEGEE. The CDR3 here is CAGSLGQIYNEQFF. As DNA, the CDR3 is TGTGCCGGCAGCTTGGGGCAGATCTACAATGAGCAGTTCTTC.

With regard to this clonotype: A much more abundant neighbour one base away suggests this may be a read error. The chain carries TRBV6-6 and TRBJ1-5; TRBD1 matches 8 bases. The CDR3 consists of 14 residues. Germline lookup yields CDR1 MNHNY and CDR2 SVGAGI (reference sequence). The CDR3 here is CASSSGQGDQSQHF. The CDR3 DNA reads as TGTGCCAGCAGTTCCGGACAGGGTGATCAGTCCCAGCATTTT.

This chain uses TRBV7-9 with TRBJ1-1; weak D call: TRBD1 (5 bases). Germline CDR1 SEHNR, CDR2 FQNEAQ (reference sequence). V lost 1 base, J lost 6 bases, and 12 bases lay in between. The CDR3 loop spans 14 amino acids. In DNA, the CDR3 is TGTGCCAGCAGCTTAGAGCTTTGGGGGGCTGAAGCTTTCTTT. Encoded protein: CASSLELWGAEAFF.

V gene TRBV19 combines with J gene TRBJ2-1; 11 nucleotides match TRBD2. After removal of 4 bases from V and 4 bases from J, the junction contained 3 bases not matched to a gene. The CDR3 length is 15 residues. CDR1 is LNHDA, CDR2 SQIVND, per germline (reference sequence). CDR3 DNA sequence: TGTGCCAGTAGTAGGGGACTAGCGGTATACAATGAGCAGTTCTTC. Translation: CASSRGLAVYNEQFF.

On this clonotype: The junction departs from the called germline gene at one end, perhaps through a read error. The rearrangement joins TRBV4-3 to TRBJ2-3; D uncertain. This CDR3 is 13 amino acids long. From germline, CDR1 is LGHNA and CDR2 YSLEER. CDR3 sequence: CTSSQDRTDTQYF. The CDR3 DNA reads TGCACCAGCAGCCAAGATCGCACAGATACGCAGTATTTT.